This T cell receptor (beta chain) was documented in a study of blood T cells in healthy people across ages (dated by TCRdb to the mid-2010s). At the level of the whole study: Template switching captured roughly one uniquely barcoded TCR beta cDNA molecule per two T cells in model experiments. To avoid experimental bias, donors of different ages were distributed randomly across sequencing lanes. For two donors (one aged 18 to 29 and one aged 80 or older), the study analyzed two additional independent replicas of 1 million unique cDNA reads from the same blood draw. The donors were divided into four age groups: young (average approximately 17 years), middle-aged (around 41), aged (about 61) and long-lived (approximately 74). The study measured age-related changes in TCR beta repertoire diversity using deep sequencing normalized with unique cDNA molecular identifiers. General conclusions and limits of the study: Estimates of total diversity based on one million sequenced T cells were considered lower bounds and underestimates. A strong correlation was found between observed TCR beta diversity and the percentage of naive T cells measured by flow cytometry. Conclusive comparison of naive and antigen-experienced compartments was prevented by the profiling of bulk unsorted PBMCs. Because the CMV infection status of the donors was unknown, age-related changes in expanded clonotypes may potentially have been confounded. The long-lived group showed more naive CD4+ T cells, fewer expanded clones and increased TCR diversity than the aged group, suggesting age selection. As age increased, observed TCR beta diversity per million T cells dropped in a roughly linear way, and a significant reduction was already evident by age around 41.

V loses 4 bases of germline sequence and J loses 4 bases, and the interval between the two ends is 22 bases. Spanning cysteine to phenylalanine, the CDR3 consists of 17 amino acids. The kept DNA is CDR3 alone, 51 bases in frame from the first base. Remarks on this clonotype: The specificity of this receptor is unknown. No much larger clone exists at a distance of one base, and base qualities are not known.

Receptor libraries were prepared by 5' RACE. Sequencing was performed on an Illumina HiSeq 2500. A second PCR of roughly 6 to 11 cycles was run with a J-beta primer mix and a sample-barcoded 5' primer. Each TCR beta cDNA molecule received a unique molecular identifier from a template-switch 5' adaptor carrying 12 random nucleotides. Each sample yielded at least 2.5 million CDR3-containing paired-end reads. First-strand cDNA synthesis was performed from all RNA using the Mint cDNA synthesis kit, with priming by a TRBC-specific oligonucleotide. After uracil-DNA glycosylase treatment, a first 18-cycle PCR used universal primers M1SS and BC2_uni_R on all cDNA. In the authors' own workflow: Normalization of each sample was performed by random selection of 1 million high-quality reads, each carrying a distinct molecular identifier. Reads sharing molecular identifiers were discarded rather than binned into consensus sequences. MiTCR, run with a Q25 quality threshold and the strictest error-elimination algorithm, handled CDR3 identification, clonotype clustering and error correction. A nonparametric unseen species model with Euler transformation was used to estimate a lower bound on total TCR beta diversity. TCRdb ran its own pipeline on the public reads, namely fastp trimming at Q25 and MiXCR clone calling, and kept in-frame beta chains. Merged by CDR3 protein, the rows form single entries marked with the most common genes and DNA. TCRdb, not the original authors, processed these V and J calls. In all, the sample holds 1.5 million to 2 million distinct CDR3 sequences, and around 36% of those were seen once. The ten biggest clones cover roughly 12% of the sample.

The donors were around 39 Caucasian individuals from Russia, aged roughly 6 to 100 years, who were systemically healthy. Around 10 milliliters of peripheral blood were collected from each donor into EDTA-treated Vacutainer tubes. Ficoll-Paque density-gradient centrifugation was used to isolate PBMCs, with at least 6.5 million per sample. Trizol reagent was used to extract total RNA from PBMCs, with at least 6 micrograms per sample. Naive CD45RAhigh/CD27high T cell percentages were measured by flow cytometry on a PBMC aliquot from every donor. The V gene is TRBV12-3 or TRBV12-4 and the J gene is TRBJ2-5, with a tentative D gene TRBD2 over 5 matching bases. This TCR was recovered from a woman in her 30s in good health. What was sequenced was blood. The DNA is TGTGCCAGCAGTTCCGGACTGCCGACCCGGTATTTAGAGACCCAGTACTTC. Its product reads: CASSSGLPTRYLETQYF.